This T cell receptor beta chain was observed in a study of CD8+CD57+ T cells in acquired aplastic anemia (dated by TCRdb to 2017 to 2018). General notes on the study: DNA extracted from sorted CD4+ and CD8+ cells had a mean of about 3 ug, with a range of roughly 0.17 to 30 ug. An average of approximately 10 million reads for CD4+ cells and approximately 11 million reads for CD8+ cells was obtained from healthy donor samples.

Looking up the germline V gene (reference sequence) yields CDR1 SEHNR and CDR2 FQNEAQ. Including cysteine and phenylalanine, the CDR3 has 13 amino acids. Left in the record is the CDR3 DNA by itself, 39 bases read in frame from the first base. Deletion took 5 bases off V and 2 bases off J, with a span of 9 bases between the germline ends. In the study, sorted CD4+ and CD8+ blood T cells from patients with severe aplastic anemia and from healthy subjects underwent deep sequencing of TCR repertoires. Ficoll-Paque density gradient centrifugation was used to isolate peripheral blood mononuclear cells. Before DNA was extracted, CD4+ and CD8+ T cells were sorted using either FACS or magnetic beads. Profiling of TCR beta VDJ combinations and CDR3 sequences used genomic DNA as the template. An Illumina HiSeq 2000 was the platform used for TCR repertoire sequencing. The authors' analysis ran thus. TRBV/TRBJ rearrangement plots, CDR3 size and DJ length profiles, and Simpson's diversity index were used to evaluate the repertoires. The most abundant DNA sequence in the deep sequencing data was defined as the immunodominant clone. CDR3 amino acid sequences were checked for sharing between subjects and were compared against published repertoires and the VDJdb database. TCRdb reprocessed the public reads (quality trimming at Q25 with fastp, clone calling with MiXCR) and kept in-frame beta chains. Here each entry gathers all rows of one CDR3 protein and keeps the most common genes and DNA. TCRdb, not the authors, supplied the V and J calls. In this sample the table shows about 160,000 distinct CDR3 sequences, 35% to 55% of which occur a single time. The ten largest account for about 1.1% of the sample.

With respect to this clonotype: It lacks a known antigen. Base qualities were left out, and no much larger clone turns up one base away.

Overall study results and their limits: Between patients and healthy controls, no significant difference in CD8+ Simpson's diversity was found (P=0.060). Nearly 30 CD8+ CDR3 sequences were found in both patients and controls but appeared to be highly expressed in patients and within the immunodominant clones of the patients.

The receptor's source is a human donor in good health. The specimen sequenced was sorted CD4+, CD8+, or CD8+CD57+ T cells (not recorded which) from PBMCs. The receptor chain draws on TRBV7-9 and TRBJ2-5; the D gene cannot be named for sure. The DNA is TGTGCCAGCAGCAATCGATATCAAGAGACCCAGTACTTC. Protein translation: CASSNRYQETQYF.